The 2 T cell receptor beta chains presented below share a single source sample, sequenced in a study of breast tumors, draining lymph nodes, adjacent tissues. TCRdb re-analysed the multiplex PCR reads in MiXCR, keeping a single row per CDR3 protein. This sample has about 17,000 distinct CDR3 sequences; 60% to 70% occur once, and the top ten carry 15% to 20%. The source material was tumor-adjacent breast tissue. Receptors originate from a female donor with breast cancer. Some clones in this sample may be carry-over from other donors' samples.

This rearrangement joins TRBV7-9 to TRBJ2-5; 8 positions match TRBD1. The CDR3 is 16 residues long. V lost 3 bases and J lost 2; bases outside the gene matches: 8. CDR1 SEHNR and CDR2 FQNEAQ come from the germline V gene (reference sequence). The CDR3, as DNA: TGTGCCAGCAGCTTTACGGTGGGACAGGTTCAAGAGACCCAGTACTTC. Its protein is CASSFTVGQVQETQYF.

In its sample, this clonotype is medium-sized. This rearrangement joins TRBV7-3 to TRBJ2-1; 7 bases are shared with TRBD2. The CDR3 runs to 15 residues. CDR1 is SGHTA and CDR2 is FQGTGA in the germline V gene. V dropped 3 bases and J dropped 2; count of bases not matched to a gene: 4. The CDR3, as DNA: TGTGCCAGCAGCTTTCGGGGGGACCCCTACAATGAGCAGTTCTTC. Protein: CASSFRGDPYNEQFF.